This TCR beta chain was found in a study of identical twins. The CDR3 length is 12 residues. The V gene lost 6 bases and the J gene lost 5 bases, with 13 bases spanning the gap. Germline V lookup: CDR1 DFQATT, CDR2 SNEGSKA (reference sequence). Each CDR3 protein is one row after TCRdb ran MiXCR on the 5' RACE reads. The data hold about 1.7 million distinct CDR3 sequences, with about 32% observed a single time. Sequenced: cord blood. The TCR was taken from a newborn girl in good health. The V and J genes are TRBV20-1 and TRBJ1-1; no clear D. CDR3 nucleotides: TGCAGTGCACCTCCCCGTGGGACTGAAGCTTTCTTT. Protein: CSAPPRGTEAFF.